The text below deals with one T cell receptor (beta chain). Original data processing: Estimated nucleated cell counts came from reference gene primer amplification. Libraries were prepared by immunoSEQ multiplex PCR; TCRdb keeps only in-frame clonotypes and omits some of them. V, J and clone size were drawn from that table, and D and trimming were deduced from the DNA. The sample shows 60,000 to 85,000 clones, about 80% of them seen only once. The data stem from a study of blood T cell repertoires in COVID-19. As for the study in general: Italy, Spain and the United States were the sources of the convalescent and acute COVID-19 samples. Sources were T cells, B-cell-depleted T cells, or PBMCs; the material itself was cDNA or gDNA.

This sequence was found in a human donor in a cohort sampled during active COVID-19. The sample taken for sequencing was peripheral blood.

The CDR3 nucleotides are TGTGCCAGCAGCGACCGGGACTTCACAGATACGCAGTATTTT. This gives the protein CASSDRDFTDTQYF. This rearrangement joins TRBV7-6 to TRBJ2-3; a possible D gene is TRBD2 (6 bases). This CDR3 has 14 residues. The V and J ends lost 5 bases and 2 bases respectively, with 11 bases between them. Per germline, CDR1 SGHVS and CDR2 FNYEAQ.